This T cell receptor beta chain was sequenced during a study of T cell repertoires in cytomegalovirus infection. Study at large: Indications came from public TCR beta signatures; they pointed to CMV infection and to a matching HLA type.

The germline V gene encodes CDR1 SEHNR and CDR2 FQNEAQ (reference sequence). CDR3 length: 12 residues. The V end lost 3 bases, the J end lost 4 bases, and 5 bases lay between the germline ends. TCRdb reanalysed the reads using MiXCR and keeps one entry per CDR3 protein. The sample yields 700,000 to 950,000 distinct CDR3 sequences, approximately 32% seen once. Comments on this clonotype: Its cognate antigen is unknown.

J is TRBJ2-3 and V is TRBV7-9; D not certain. The sequencing used cultured CD8+ T cells from PBMCs, collected from culture after CMV antigen stimulation. The sequence was obtained from a human donor in good health (CMV status not recorded). Some clones in this sample may be carry-over from other donors' samples. The CDR3 DNA sequence: TGTGCCAGCAGCTTTAAAGCAGATACGCAGTATTTT. Amino acids: CASSFKADTQYF.